The 28 T cell receptor beta chains reported below all come from one sample, sequenced in a study of shared clonotypes between healthy human individuals. Naivety among CD8 cells was defined by CD45RO negativity and positive CCR7 selection, thereby excluding terminally differentiated effector memory CD45RA+ cells. Sequencing used immunoSEQ multiplex PCR; TCRdb keeps in-frame clones, though not all of them. The sample lists 1.5 million to 2.5 million clones, less than 95% occurring once. The sequenced sample consisted of naive CD8+ T cells sorted from blood. The receptors originated from a man between 18 and 35 years old in good health.

The CDR3 sequence: CASSPESINEQFF. DNA of the CDR3: TGTGCCAGCAGCCCCGAATCTATCAATGAGCAGTTCTTC. The V and J genes are TRBV6-5 and TRBJ2-1; D gene uncertain. The CDR3 is 13 amino acids. The V and J ends lost 6 bases and 6 bases respectively, with 12 bases between them. Germline values: CDR1 MNHEY, CDR2 SVGAGI.

V gene TRBV6-5 combines with J gene TRBJ2-7, with 12 bases identical to TRBD2. There are 14 residues in the CDR3. J lost 5 bases, V lost 7 bases, and 6 bases had no gene match. Germline V gives CDR1 MNHEY, CDR2 SVGAGI. The CDR3 nucleotides are TGTGCCAGCACCGGACTAGCGGGACCCCACGAGCAGTACTTC. It translates to CASTGLAGPHEQYF.

This chain joins TRBV9 and TRBJ2-3; D is uncertain. The length of the CDR3 is 12 residues. Trimming pared 0 bases from V and 7 bases from J, leaving 6 bases between. CDR1 and CDR2 (germline): SGDLS, YYNGEE. The CDR3, as DNA: TGTGCCAGCAGCGTAGATGGAAATACGCAGTATTTT. Residues: CASSVDGNTQYF.

This chain links TRBV30 with TRBJ2-2, with 10 bases that match TRBD1. The CDR3 contains 14 residues. The germline V gene encodes CDR1 GTSNPN and CDR2 SVGIG (reference sequence). Germline trimming cut 1 base from V and 6 bases from J; bases unmatched to any gene: 2. CDR3 sequence: CAWSGTGGSGELFF. The CDR3, as DNA: TGTGCCTGGAGTGGGACAGGGGGATCCGGGGAGCTGTTTTTT.

V is TRBV27 and J is TRBJ2-3; 14 bases map to TRBD2. Germline CDR1 MNHEY, CDR2 SMNVEV (reference sequence). The trim removed 4 bases at V and 2 bases at J, leaving 5 bases unmatched. This CDR3 contains 17 residues. The CDR3 DNA is TGTGCCAGCAGTTCGACTAGCGGGGGGGGCCCCACAGATACGCAGTATTTT. Residues: CASSSTSGGGPTDTQYF.

CDR3 protein: CASSIIGRQGPHNEQFF. In DNA, the CDR3 is TGTGCCAGTAGTATAATAGGTCGACAGGGGCCCCACAATGAGCAGTTCTTC. This chain uses TRBV19 with TRBJ2-1, with 8 bases identical to TRBD1. CDR1 is LNHDA and CDR2 is SQIVND in the germline V gene (reference sequence). Trimming at V came to 2 bases and at J to 5 bases, leaving 11 bases not matched to a gene. The CDR3 extends over 17 amino acids.

A note on this clone: Additional DNA sequences in this sample encode the identical CDR3. The chain couples TRBV4-3 to TRBJ2-7; D possibly corresponds to TRBD1 (6 bases). Trimming removed 3 bases from V and 3 bases from J, with 9 bases in between. The CDR3 extends over 13 amino acids. Germline values: CDR1 LGHNA, CDR2 YSLEER. CDR3 DNA sequence: TGCGCCAGCAGCCAGTCACAGGGCTACGAGCAGTACTTC. Amino acid sequence: CASSQSQGYEQYF.

The V call is TRBV25-1, the J call TRBJ1-6; 8 positions match TRBD1. With 4 bases clipped from V and 7 bases from J, the junction kept 6 bases outside the gene matches. From germline, CDR1 is MGHDK and CDR2 SYGVNS. This CDR3 region has 15 residues. The CDR3 protein is CASSGGQGWNSPLHF. CDR3 nucleotides: TGTGCCAGCAGTGGAGGACAGGGTTGGAATTCACCCCTCCACTTT.

The gene calls are TRBV4-1 and TRBJ2-7; D call uncertain. CDR1 is MGHRA and CDR2 is YSYEKL in the germline V gene. CDR3 length: 15 residues. Trimming stripped 1 base from V and 0 bases from J, with 10 bases between. The CDR3 spells CASSQGRLTSYEQYF. The CDR3 nucleotides read TGCGCCAGCAGCCAAGGGCGACTTACCTCCTACGAGCAGTACTTC.

The chain has TRBV11-2 and TRBJ2-1; tentatively, D is TRBD2 (6 bases). The CDR3 is 14 residues long. The germline gives CDR1 SGHAT, CDR2 FQNNGV. Trimming shortened V by 5 bases and J by 8 bases, and 16 bases separated the two germline ends. CDR3 in DNA: TGTGCCAGCAGCATCACGACTAGTTTACATGAGCAGTTCTTC. It encodes CASSITTSLHEQFF.

This clone was recorded only once. The genes are TRBV15 and TRBJ2-3; TRBD2 agrees at 10 bases. V was pared by 6 bases and J by 3 bases, with 0 bases of the junction left unmatched. This CDR3 has 13 amino acids. Germline CDR1 reads LNHNV; CDR2 reads YYDKDF (reference sequence). The chain's CDR3 is CATRGLATDTQYF. DNA of the CDR3: TGTGCCACCAGGGGACTAGCGACAGATACGCAGTATTTT.

The chain is built from TRBV5-6 and TRBJ1-3, with D perhaps matching TRBD1 (5 bases). Trimming shortened V by 2 bases and J by 0 bases, and 12 bases separated the two germline ends. CDR1 is SGHDT and CDR2 is YYEEEE in the germline V gene. The CDR3 spans 16 residues. The CDR3 protein is CASSLPDSLSGNTIYF. DNA for the CDR3: TGTGCCAGCAGCTTACCTGACAGCCTCTCTGGAAACACCATATATTTT. Complete variable domain (other parts from reference TRBV5-6 and TRBJ1-3): DAGVTQSPTHLIKTRGQQVTLRCSPKSGHDTVSWYQQALGQGPQFIFQYYEEEERQRGNFPDRFSGHQFPNYSSELNVNALLLGDSALYLCASSLPDSLSGNTIYFGEGSWLTVV.

The rearrangement links TRBV7-9 to TRBJ2-1, with TRBD2 matching 16 bases. J gave up 15 bases and V 4 bases, and 6 bases lay outside the gene matches. This CDR3 comprises 14 residues. The germline CDR1 and CDR2 sequences are SEHNR and FQNEAQ (reference sequence). The DNA for the CDR3 is TGTGCCAGCAGCTCCCCGGGACTAGCGGGAGGGTTGTTCTTC. Translating it yields CASSSPGLAGGLFF.

The V call is TRBV5-1, the J call TRBJ1-1, with D tentatively TRBD1 (5 bases). CDR3 length: 14 residues. The germline gives CDR1 SGHRS, CDR2 YFSETQ. Trimming left V 2 bases short and J 1 base short, with 9 bases between. The CDR3 bases are TGCGCCAGCAGCTTCCGGGACGGGAACACTGAAGCTTTCTTT. It yields the protein CASSFRDGNTEAFF.

The gene calls are TRBV28 and TRBJ2-1, with a possible D match to TRBD1 (6 bases). Germline CDR1 is MDHEN and CDR2 is SYDVKM. V was cut by 6 bases and J by 4 bases, with 22 bases left in between. This CDR3 is built from 17 residues. The CDR3 loop reads CASSYPLQGTGYNEQFF. The CDR3 DNA follows: TGTGCCAGCAGCTACCCCCTACAGGGAACGGGGTACAATGAGCAGTTCTTC.

Worth noting for this clone: Other nucleotide sequences in the sample specify the same CDR3. The chain employs TRBV19 and TRBJ2-2, with D hard to call. Trimming cost V 0 bases and J 9 bases, with 5 bases left between them. From germline, CDR1 is LNHDA and CDR2 SQIVND (reference sequence). CDR3 size: 12 residues. The CDR3 sequence: CASSIDRRELFF. CDR3 coding DNA: TGTGCCAGTAGTATAGACCGTCGGGAGCTGTTTTTT.

A note on this clone: This sample includes further DNA sequences coding for the same CDR3. V is TRBV5-5 and J is TRBJ2-7; 9 nucleotides agree with TRBD1. The junction had 0 bases not matched to a gene; V was cut back by 0 bases and J by 2 bases. The CDR3 extends over 14 amino acids. Germline V gene sequence: CDR1 SGHKS, CDR2 YYEKEE (reference sequence). For the CDR3, the DNA is TGTGCCAGCAGCTTGGGGACAGGGGCCTACGAGCAGTACTTC. This translates into CASSLGTGAYEQYF.

This sequence joins TRBV10-2 and TRBJ2-3; D is unclear. The germline CDR1 and CDR2 sequences are WSHSY and SAAADI. V was pared by 4 bases and J by 2 bases, with 10 bases between. The CDR3 runs to 14 residues. CDR3 residues: CASSVTDPTDTQYF. Here the CDR3 DNA reads TGCGCCAGCAGTGTTACGGACCCCACAGATACGCAGTATTTT.

The chain couples TRBV20-1 to TRBJ2-7; the D is unclear. V lost 2 bases and J lost 5, with 7 bases in between. The CDR3 is 11 residues long. Germline CDR1 is DFQATT and CDR2 is SNEGSKA (reference sequence). CDR3 amino acids: CSARLIDEQYF. Here the CDR3 DNA reads TGCAGTGCTAGACTGATTGACGAGCAGTACTTC.

This chain links TRBV5-4 with TRBJ2-5, with 7 bases identical to TRBD2. Germline V gene data show CDR1 as SGHNT and CDR2 as YYREEE (reference sequence). V shed 5 bases and J 1 base; nucleotides not matched to a gene: 8. The CDR3 loop spans 15 amino acids. CDR3 sequence reads: CASRPLGGSQETQYF. In DNA, the CDR3 is TGTGCCAGCAGGCCCCTGGGGGGGTCCCAAGAGACCCAGTACTTC.

This sequence joins TRBV4-1 and TRBJ2-1; a possible D gene is TRBD2 (5 bases). The V end lost 4 bases, the J end lost 0 bases, and 10 bases lay between the germline ends. CDR1 and CDR2 from the germline V gene are MGHRA and YSYEKL. CDR3 length equals 15 residues. The CDR3 DNA reads as TGCGCCAGCAGCCCCGGAGGTAGCTCCTACAATGAGCAGTTCTTC. This sequence encodes CASSPGGSSYNEQFF.

The V gene is TRBV5-3, the J gene TRBJ1-4; 8 bases match TRBD1. TRBV5-3 is recorded as an ORF, its role being uncertain. Trimming at V came to 0 bases and at J to 6 bases, leaving 4 bases not matched to a gene. The CDR3 contains 15 residues. This CDR3 is CARSLDADRDEKLFF. The CDR3 bases are TGTGCCAGAAGCTTGGACGCGGACAGGGATGAAAAACTGTTTTTT.

The chain carries TRBV5-1 and TRBJ1-2; 9 bases align to TRBD1. With 4 bases clipped from V and 6 bases from J, the junction kept 10 bases outside the gene matches. CDR3 length: 15 amino acids. Germline loops: CDR1 SGHRS, CDR2 YFSETQ. Here the CDR3 reads CASSQPGQGRDGYTF. The CDR3 DNA sequence: TGCGCCAGCAGCCAACCGGGACAGGGTAGGGATGGCTACACCTTC.

Here the CDR3 reads CASSDMGEQYF. For the CDR3, the DNA is TGTGCCAGCAGCGATATGGGCGAGCAGTACTTC. This sequence joins TRBV5-4 and TRBJ2-7; D not certain. CDR1 is SGHNT, CDR2 YYREEE, per germline (reference sequence). Between the trimmed V and J ends, which lost 4 bases and 6 bases, there was a span of 8 bases. This CDR3 region has 11 residues.

About this clone: Other DNA sequences in the same sample also yield this CDR3. The CDR3 loop is CASSHGTDYGYTF. DNA for the CDR3: TGTGCCAGCAGCCATGGGACCGACTATGGCTACACCTTC. V is TRBV11-2 and J is TRBJ1-2; a weak D match, TRBD1 (5 bases). V lost 5 bases and J lost 3, with 10 bases in between. Germline CDR1 is SGHAT and CDR2 is FQNNGV. This CDR3 region has 13 residues.

The rearrangement uses TRBV9 and TRBJ2-3; D is unclear. This CDR3 is 16 amino acids long. V lost 4 bases to trimming and J lost 1 base, with 16 bases between them. Germline V CDR1 and CDR2: SGDLS, YYNGEE. In nucleotides, the CDR3 is TGTGCCAGCAGCCCAACGGCCCGGTCTGGCACAGATACGCAGTATTTT. Translating it yields CASSPTARSGTDTQYF.

Of note for this clone: The sample contains more than one DNA sequence encoding this CDR3. The CDR3 DNA sequence: TGTGCCTGGACGAGGGGAACCGGGGAGCTGTTTTTT. Amino acid sequence: CAWTRGTGELFF. The V call is TRBV30, the J call TRBJ2-2; D may correspond to TRBD1 or TRBD2 (5 bases each). Germline V gene lookup returns CDR1 GTSNPN and CDR2 SVGIG (reference sequence). CDR3 length: 12 amino acids. V was trimmed by 4 bases and J by 5 bases, leaving 8 bases between them.

The chain has TRBV6-5 and TRBJ2-2, with TRBD1 matching 7 bases. Germline CDR1 reads MNHEY; CDR2 reads SVGAGI. This CDR3 region has 14 residues. V trimming: 4 bases; J trimming: 4 bases; junction bases outside the gene matches: 3. DNA for the CDR3: TGTGCCAGCAGTTCGACAGGGTTCACCGGGGAGCTGTTTTTT. Encoded protein: CASSSTGFTGELFF.